Listed below are T cell receptor beta chains from one sample, sequenced in a study of blood T cell repertoires in COVID-19. Data came from immunoSEQ multiplex PCR; TCRdb stores just in-frame clones and leaves some out. There are some 150,000 clones in the sample; around four fifths occur only once, and approximately 4% lies in the top ten. The sample taken for sequencing was PBMCs or T cells enriched from blood (not recorded which). These receptors all come from a woman aged 45-65 years in a cohort exposed to, infected with or recovered from COVID-19 (not recorded which). The CDR3 runs from the conserved cysteine through the conserved F or W. The D gene is left open where the match is weak. Clone size is shown for a subset of rows, as once, few, many or a class of expanded clone.

J gene: TRBJ1-1; V gene: TRBV5-4; clone size: few; D gene: -; CDR3 DNA: TGTGCCAGCAGCCCCTCGGACAGAACAACGCCTACTGAAGCTTTCTTT; CDR3 protein: CASSPSDRTTPTEAFF
J gene: TRBJ2-5; V gene: TRBV28; clone size: -; D gene: -; CDR3 DNA: TGTGCCAGCAGCCCGATGACAGCATCAATGCAAGAGACCCAGTACTTC; CDR3 protein: CASSPMTASMQETQYF
J gene: TRBJ2-3; V gene: TRBV19; clone size: -; D gene: -; CDR3 DNA: TGTGCCAGTAGTATAGTGTCCGCAACAGGCACAGATACGCAGTATTTT; CDR3 protein: CASSIVSATGTDTQYF
J gene: TRBJ1-2; V gene: TRBV30; clone size: -; D gene: TRBD1; CDR3 DNA: TGTGCCTGGAGTCCCTTGGCGACAGGGGGCATCGGCTACACCTTC; CDR3 protein: CAWSPLATGGIGYTF
J gene: TRBJ2-2; V gene: TRBV24-1; clone size: once; D gene: TRBD2; CDR3 DNA: TGTGCCACCAGCGAGACTAGCGGGGGGGTCAGGGAGCTGTTTTTT; CDR3 protein: CATSETSGGVRELFF
J gene: TRBJ1-1; V gene: TRBV12-3/TRBV12-4; clone size: -; D gene: TRBD1; CDR3 DNA: TGTGCCAGCAGTACAGGGGGCGGCGAAGCTTTCTTT; CDR3 protein: CASSTGGGEAFF
J gene: TRBJ1-5; V gene: TRBV7-6; clone size: -; D gene: -; CDR3 DNA: TGTGCCAGCAGCTTAGTCGGGCAGCCCCAGCATTTT; CDR3 protein: CASSLVGQPQHF
J gene: TRBJ2-3; V gene: TRBV10-3; clone size: once; D gene: TRBD2; CDR3 DNA: TGTGCCATCAGTGAGTCGATAGCGGGGGGATCAGATACGCAGTATTTT; CDR3 protein: CAISESIAGGSDTQYF
J gene: TRBJ2-5; V gene: TRBV4-3; clone size: -; D gene: -; CDR3 DNA: TGCGCCAGCAGCCAAGATAATGGGCTAGCTGAGACCCAGTACTTC; CDR3 protein: CASSQDNGLAETQYF
J gene: TRBJ2-5; V gene: TRBV28; clone size: -; D gene: -; CDR3 DNA: TGTGCCAGCAGTTTGCGGGACCAAGAGACCCAGTACTTC; CDR3 protein: CASSLRDQETQYF
J gene: TRBJ2-1; V gene: TRBV5-1; clone size: once; D gene: TRBD1; CDR3 DNA: TGCGCCAGCAGCTTGGGTCAGGGGGCACACAATGAGCAGTTCTTC; CDR3 protein: CASSLGQGAHNEQFF
J gene: TRBJ1-4; V gene: TRBV25-1; clone size: once; D gene: TRBD1; CDR3 DNA: TGTGCCAGCCGCCCCTACAGGGGGGATAATGAAAAACTGTTTTTT; CDR3 protein: CASRPYRGDNEKLFF
J gene: TRBJ2-7; V gene: TRBV10-1; clone size: few; D gene: TRBD1; CDR3 DNA: TGCGCCAGCAGTCGACAGGGGGCCTACGAGCAGTACTTC; CDR3 protein: CASSRQGAYEQYF
J gene: TRBJ2-1; V gene: TRBV21-1; clone size: -; D gene: -; CDR3 DNA: TGTGGGGGGGTTTCTTCCTACAATGAGCAGTTCTTC; CDR3 protein: CGGVSSYNEQFF
J gene: TRBJ1-5; V gene: TRBV10-2; clone size: -; D gene: TRBD1; CDR3 DNA: TGCGCCAGCAGTGAAGGGACAGTTAGCAATCAGCCCCAGCATTTT; CDR3 protein: CASSEGTVSNQPQHF
J gene: TRBJ1-6; V gene: TRBV4-3; clone size: once; D gene: TRBD1; CDR3 DNA: TGCGCCAGCAGCCTCGGACAGGGGTTAACCTCACCCCTCCACTTT; CDR3 protein: CASSLGQGLTSPLHF
J gene: TRBJ1-5; V gene: TRBV10-1; clone size: -; D gene: -; CDR3 DNA: TGCGCCAGCAGTCGGTACAGCCGCAATCAGCCCCAGCATTTT; CDR3 protein: CASSRYSRNQPQHF
J gene: TRBJ2-7; V gene: TRBV28; clone size: once; D gene: TRBD2; CDR3 DNA: TGTGCCAGCAGTTTGGTTGCGGCGGGAGAGGTCGGGGAGCAGTACTTC; CDR3 protein: CASSLVAAGEVGEQYF
J gene: TRBJ2-2; V gene: TRBV5-1; clone size: -; D gene: -; CDR3 DNA: TGCGCCAGCGAGACGGGGACGAACACCGGGGAGCTGTTTTTT; CDR3 protein: CASETGTNTGELFF
J gene: TRBJ2-7; V gene: TRBV10-2; clone size: -; D gene: TRBD1; CDR3 DNA: TGCGCCAGCAGTGAGCCCATCTCAGGGGGCAACGAGCAGTACTTC; CDR3 protein: CASSEPISGGNEQYF
J gene: TRBJ2-1; V gene: TRBV28; clone size: many; D gene: -; CDR3 DNA: TGTGCCAGCAGTTTTCCGCAAGCCTCCTACAATGAGCAGTTCTTC; CDR3 protein: CASSFPQASYNEQFF
J gene: TRBJ1-1; V gene: TRBV29-1; clone size: -; D gene: -; CDR3 DNA: TGCAGCGTTGCGGGAAGACTGAACACTGAAGCTTTCTTT; CDR3 protein: CSVAGRLNTEAFF
J gene: TRBJ2-7; V gene: TRBV24-1; clone size: -; D gene: TRBD2; CDR3 DNA: TGTGCCACCAGTGATACGACTAGCGGGGCCACCTACGAGCAGTACTTC; CDR3 protein: CATSDTTSGATYEQYF
J gene: TRBJ2-1; V gene: TRBV5-6; clone size: few; D gene: -; CDR3 DNA: TGTGCCAGCAGCATTACCTACAATGAGCAGTTCTTC; CDR3 protein: CASSITYNEQFF
J gene: TRBJ1-4; V gene: TRBV30; clone size: -; D gene: TRBD1; CDR3 DNA: TGTGCCTGGACCCTACAGGGGCGAGTTGAAAAACTGTTTTTT; CDR3 protein: CAWTLQGRVEKLFF
J gene: TRBJ1-1; V gene: TRBV18; clone size: -; D gene: -; CDR3 DNA: TGTGCCAGCTCCGCCGGGGGGAACACTGAAGCTTTCTTT; CDR3 protein: CASSAGGNTEAFF
J gene: TRBJ1-5; V gene: TRBV6-2/TRBV6-3; clone size: -; D gene: -; CDR3 DNA: TGTGCCAGCAGTTACCAGGGACTCAATCAGCCCCAGCATTTT; CDR3 protein: CASSYQGLNQPQHF
J gene: TRBJ2-3; V gene: TRBV3-1/TRBV3-2; clone size: -; D gene: -; CDR3 DNA: TGTGCCAGCAGCCAAGAAGGATGGGACTCCGTCACAGATACGCAGTATTTT; CDR3 protein: CASSQEGWDSVTDTQYF
J gene: TRBJ2-3; V gene: TRBV2; clone size: -; D gene: TRBD2; CDR3 DNA: TGTGCCAGCAGTGAAATCTGGCTAGCGGGGGACCCCACAGATACGCAGTATTTT; CDR3 protein: CASSEIWLAGDPTDTQYF
J gene: TRBJ1-5; V gene: TRBV24-1; clone size: once; D gene: TRBD1; CDR3 DNA: TGTGCCACCGGGACAGGTAGCAATCAGCCCCAGCATTTT; CDR3 protein: CATGTGSNQPQHF
J gene: TRBJ1-5; V gene: TRBV30; clone size: -; D gene: -; CDR3 DNA: TGTGCCTGGAGTATCCCGGCGGGGGTGGGGCCCCAGCATTTT; CDR3 protein: CAWSIPAGVGPQHF
J gene: TRBJ1-6; V gene: TRBV14; clone size: -; D gene: -; CDR3 DNA: TGTGCCAGCAGCCAACAGAATTCACCCCTCCACTTT; CDR3 protein: CASSQQNSPLHF
J gene: TRBJ2-7; V gene: TRBV4-3; clone size: -; D gene: -; CDR3 DNA: TGCGCCAGCAGCCAAGATACCCTAGCGACGGCCTACGAGCAGTACTTC; CDR3 protein: CASSQDTLATAYEQYF
J gene: TRBJ2-7; V gene: TRBV7-8; clone size: -; D gene: TRBD2; CDR3 DNA: TGTGCCAGCACCCAGCGGGGGCGGATGGGAGAGCAGTACTTC; CDR3 protein: CASTQRGRMGEQYF
J gene: TRBJ2-1; V gene: TRBV19; clone size: -; D gene: TRBD2; CDR3 DNA: TGTGCCAGTAGTATACGGATGATAGCGGGGCCACACAATGAGCAGTTCTTC; CDR3 protein: CASSIRMIAGPHNEQFF
J gene: TRBJ1-4; V gene: TRBV6-5; clone size: -; D gene: -; CDR3 DNA: TGTGCCAGCAAGATGGTTACAGGTCCCGACGGAAAACTGTTTTTT; CDR3 protein: CASKMVTGPDGKLFF